The 3 T cell receptor beta chains listed next were all sequenced from one sample in a study of T-cell memory formation after mild COVID-19. TCRdb reprocessed the 5' RACE reads via MiXCR and lists one record per CDR3 protein. Of around 470,000 distinct CDR3 sequences detected, 20% appear once; the ten largest clones hold roughly 8.4%. The sequencing input was PBMCs or a T cell subset sorted from them (not recorded which). The receptor source for this set is an adult woman who had mild COVID-19 (a few samples of this study predate the infection). Cell type and time point are not known.

This clonotype showed up just a few times. The V gene is TRBV9, the J gene TRBJ1-5, with D unresolved. CDR3 size: 15 residues. V was clipped by 0 bases and J by 4 bases, with 11 bases between them. Looked up from germline, CDR1 is SGDLS and CDR2 is YYNGEE. The CDR3 reads CASSVGTVPNQPQHF. The CDR3 region has the DNA TGTGCCAGCAGCGTAGGTACAGTACCGAATCAGCCCCAGCATTTT.

In this sample, this clonotype turned up a few times. CDR3 protein: CSASGGLAADTQYF. Here the CDR3 DNA reads TGCAGTGCTAGTGGGGGACTAGCGGCAGATACGCAGTATTTT. V is TRBV20-1 and J is TRBJ2-3, with 11 bases lining up with TRBD2. Germline loops: CDR1 DFQATT, CDR2 SNEGSKA (reference sequence). CDR3 size: 14 residues. Trimming took 3 bases from V and 4 from J; bases not matched to a gene: 3.

The rearrangement uses TRBV15 and TRBJ2-7, with no clear D. The CDR3 spans 15 residues. V was shortened by 0 bases and J by 0 bases, with 9 bases between the two germline ends. CDR1 and CDR2 from the germline V gene are LNHNV and YYDKDF (reference sequence). The CDR3 reads CATSRDGTTSYEQYF. The CDR3 bases are TGTGCCACCAGCAGAGACGGCACAACCTCCTACGAGCAGTACTTC.